This is a list of T cell receptor beta chains from one sample in a study of shared clonotypes between healthy human individuals. TCRdb's copy holds only in-frame clones and misses some; the assay was immunoSEQ multiplex PCR. The sample includes approximately 2.5 million clones, approximately 94% seen only once; the top ten take about 0.13%. The sequenced sample consisted of naive CD4+ T cells sorted from blood. All receptors derive from a man aged 18-30 years in good health. The CDR3 runs from the conserved cysteine through the conserved F or W. The D gene is left open where the match is weak. Clone size is stated in some rows and not others, as once, few, many or a class when expanded.

CDR3nt,CDR3aa,j_gene,d_gene,v_gene,abundance
TGTGCCAGCAGCTTCCAGCCCCGGGGGAACTATGGCTACACCTTC,CASSFQPRGNYGYTF,TRBJ1-2,-,TRBV9,-
TGTGCCAGCAGCTTAGGACCTAGGGCGGTGAACACTGAAGCTTTCTTT,CASSLGPRAVNTEAFF,TRBJ1-1,-,TRBV11-2,-
TGTGCCAGTAGGCCAGGACTAGCGGGAGTAAACGAGCAGTACTTC,CASRPGLAGVNEQYF,TRBJ2-7,TRBD2,TRBV19,once
TGTGCCAGTAGTATTGTCAGGGGAGACGAGCAGTACTTC,CASSIVRGDEQYF,TRBJ2-7,-,TRBV19,-
TGTGCCAGCTCACCCCCCGGCGGGAGGACAGATACGCAGTATTTT,CASSPPGGRTDTQYF,TRBJ2-3,TRBD2,TRBV18,-
TGCGCCAGCAGCCCGGGACGGGGAAACACCGGGGAGCTGTTTTTT,CASSPGRGNTGELFF,TRBJ2-2,-,TRBV10-1,-
TGTGCCAGCAGCTTGACTAGCGGGAGTCTCGAGCAGTACTTC,CASSLTSGSLEQYF,TRBJ2-7,TRBD2,TRBV5-4,-
TGTGCCAGAAGCCCCTCCTCCGACTACAATGAGCAGTTCTTC,CARSPSSDYNEQFF,TRBJ2-1,-,TRBV5-3,-
TGCGCCAGCAGCCAAGTAAGATCCACCACATACGAGCAGTACTTC,CASSQVRSTTYEQYF,TRBJ2-7,-,TRBV4-1,-
TGTGCCAGCCGACCTAGTGGAGCCGGGGATAACTATGGCTACACCTTC,CASRPSGAGDNYGYTF,TRBJ1-2,-,TRBV7-8,-
TGTGCCTGGAGTGGAACTAGCGGGAAGAATGAGCAGTTCTTC,CAWSGTSGKNEQFF,TRBJ2-1,TRBD2,TRBV30,-
TGTGCCAGCAGCGCGGCGACCCTGGAGACCCAGTACTTC,CASSAATLETQYF,TRBJ2-5,-,TRBV7-9,-
TGTGCCTGGAGTGTAGTTAGGGGCGGGCAAGTCGAGACCCAGTACTTC,CAWSVVRGGQVETQYF,TRBJ2-5,-,TRBV30,-
TGCGCCAGCAGCCCGCTGGGACAGGGGAGGGGAGAGCAGTACTTC,CASSPLGQGRGEQYF,TRBJ2-7,TRBD1,TRBV5-1,once
TGTGCCAGCAGTTGGGGTAGGGGGCGCGAAGAGACCCAGTACTTC,CASSWGRGREETQYF,TRBJ2-5,TRBD1,TRBV6-6,-
TGTGCCAGCAGTCCGGGACAGGGGGTAAATCAGCCCCAGCATTTT,CASSPGQGVNQPQHF,TRBJ1-5,TRBD1,TRBV2,-
TGCGCCAGCAGCCAAGAAGAGGTGGGGCAGGGGACGGGTTACATTCAGTACTTC,CASSQEEVGQGTGYIQYF,TRBJ2-4,-,TRBV4-1,-
TGCAGCGTTGGGGGACAGGTTGTGAACACTGAAGCTTTCTTT,CSVGGQVVNTEAFF,TRBJ1-1,TRBD1,TRBV29-1,-
TGTGCCAGCAGAAGAATAGGGACAGGGCCTGAAGCTTTCTTT,CASRRIGTGPEAFF,TRBJ1-1,TRBD1,TRBV11-2,-
TGTGCCATCAGGACACAGGGAGATGCCTACGAGCAGTACTTC,CAIRTQGDAYEQYF,TRBJ2-7,-,TRBV10-3,-
TGTGCCAGCTCACCCCGGGAGACCTATAGCACAGATACGCAGTATTTT,CASSPRETYSTDTQYF,TRBJ2-3,-,TRBV18,-
TGTGCCAGCTCACCACCACTACAGGGCCCTGGAAACACCATATATTTT,CASSPPLQGPGNTIYF,TRBJ1-3,-,TRBV18,-
TGCGCCAGCAGCCAACGTACCTTCGAGAAGGAGGTGTTTTTT,CASSQRTFEKEVFF,TRBJ1-4,-,TRBV4-3,-
TGCGCCAGCAGCCCCCGGGGTAGCGGGCCCTACAATGAGCAGTTCTTC,CASSPRGSGPYNEQFF,TRBJ2-1,TRBD2,TRBV5-1,-
TGTGCCAGCAGCTTGGATTCAGATACGCAGTATTTT,CASSLDSDTQYF,TRBJ2-3,-,TRBV5-4,-
TGTGCCATCAGTGGAGGGGGCCTAGGCACTGAAGCTTTCTTT,CAISGGGLGTEAFF,TRBJ1-1,TRBD1,TRBV10-3,-
TGTGCCAGCAGCTTAGCGGGGGAGACCCAGTACTTC,CASSLAGETQYF,TRBJ2-5,-,TRBV7-9,-
TGTGCCAGCTCACCGGGAGGGGGTGACTACGAGCAGTACTTC,CASSPGGGDYEQYF,TRBJ2-7,-,TRBV18,-
TGCGCCAGCAGCTTGGTTCTCTCGGGCACAGATACGCAGTATTTT,CASSLVLSGTDTQYF,TRBJ2-3,-,TRBV5-1,-
TGTGCCAGCATACATCTCGGGGGACCGACCTACGAGCAGTACTTC,CASIHLGGPTYEQYF,TRBJ2-7,-,TRBV11-2,-
TGTGCCAGCAGCATATCACAGGGTTATAATTCACCCCTCCACTTT,CASSISQGYNSPLHF,TRBJ1-6,-,TRBV7-9,-
TGTGCCAGCAGCTTAGGAGCGGGTATCCAAGAGACCCAGTACTTC,CASSLGAGIQETQYF,TRBJ2-5,-,TRBV13,-
TGTGCCAGCAGCCCCAGGGTGAACACTGAAGCTTTCTTT,CASSPRVNTEAFF,TRBJ1-1,-,TRBV7-9,-
TGCGCCAGCAGCCAAATGCATCAGTCCAGAGTGAACACTGAAGCTTTCTTT,CASSQMHQSRVNTEAFF,TRBJ1-1,-,TRBV4-3,once
TGTGCCAGCAAAGTAGCGTTAGCCTACGAGCAGTACTTC,CASKVALAYEQYF,TRBJ2-7,-,TRBV6-6,-
TGTGCCAGCAGCCCGACCCGAGAAGTCTATGGCTACACCTTC,CASSPTREVYGYTF,TRBJ1-2,-,TRBV5-6,-
TGTGCCAGTAGTATCCAACAGGGGGCAGGAGATACGCAGTATTTT,CASSIQQGAGDTQYF,TRBJ2-3,TRBD1,TRBV19,-
TGTGCCGTTTCCAGGGGGCTCAACGATGGCTACACCTTC,CAVSRGLNDGYTF,TRBJ1-2,TRBD1,TRBV10-3,once